Listed below are T cell receptor beta chains from one sample, sequenced in a study of neoadjuvant anti-PD-1 for oral cavity cancer. Clones were sequenced by immunoSEQ multiplex PCR, and TCRdb holds only the in-frame ones, with some missing. The top ten hold 2.8% of the sample, which has 11,000 to 15,000 clones, 73% seen once. This specimen consisted of PBMCs, obtained after nivolumab (anti-PD-1) treatment. Receptor source: a person aged 40 to 85 with oral cavity squamous cell carcinoma. The CDR3 runs from the conserved cysteine through the conserved F or W. The size of a clone is reported for some rows only, either as once, few or many, or as a class for expanded clones.

clone size	V gene	J gene	CDR3 protein
.	TRBV29-1	TRBJ2-1	CSVVWGEQFF
.	TRBV28	TRBJ1-1	CASSGNGAFF
.	TRBV27	TRBJ2-7	CASSPSPLAGGPTPYEQYF
.	TRBV27	TRBJ2-7	CASSSSTGGYEQYF
.	TRBV9	TRBJ1-2	CASSVGARVDYGYTF
.	TRBV4-2	TRBJ2-3	CASSRQDRGQYF
.	TRBV30	TRBJ2-7	CACLPGTGITYEQYF
.	TRBV27	TRBJ1-1	CASSNRGAGTEAFF
.	TRBV7-9	TRBJ2-7	CASSSQTSLGEQYF
few	TRBV7-6	TRBJ2-7	CASSDLNEQYF
.	TRBV6-1	TRBJ2-1	CASSHTTTGFEQFF
.	TRBV7-8	TRBJ1-1	CASSFAGGTEAFF
.	TRBV7-2	TRBJ2-3	CASSLMGGIDTQYF
.	TRBV14	TRBJ2-3	CASSRRTSASTDTQYF
.	TRBV2	TRBJ2-4	CASSDGQERFQYF
.	TRBV7-9	TRBJ1-2	CASSAQQGSGYTF
.	TRBV2	TRBJ2-7	CASSDGLSYEQYF
.	TRBV27	TRBJ1-1	CASSSGYTEAFF
.	TRBV5-5	TRBJ1-2	CASSLLGQNYGYTF
.	TRBV7-3	TRBJ2-1	CASSLERPGSEQFF
few	TRBV27	TRBJ1-5	CASSPQGGGQPQHF
.	TRBV5-1	TRBJ2-7	CASSLVGYEQYF
.	TRBV9	TRBJ2-5	CASSADSAWETQYF
few	TRBV11-3	TRBJ2-1	CASSPVGSASGDNEQFF
.	TRBV9	TRBJ2-2	CASSVQTGNTGELFF
once	TRBV28	TRBJ2-5	CASSPLGGRDTQYF
.	TRBV28	TRBJ2-3	CASFLGGTDTQYF
.	TRBV6-1	TRBJ2-3	CASSEKRKVAGTDTQYF
.	TRBV5-1	TRBJ1-4	CASSLGQGGEKLFF
few	TRBV27	TRBJ1-2	CASSLSGQSNYGYTF
.	TRBV30	TRBJ2-3	CASRRGAITDTQYF
few	TRBV7-6	TRBJ1-1	CASSLDIWTETEAFF
few	TRBV5-4	TRBJ2-5	CASSLEAGVETQYF
.	TRBV4-1	TRBJ2-1	CASSLSSGSYNEQFF
.	TRBV7-9	TRBJ2-1	CASSLSTGGVVEQFF